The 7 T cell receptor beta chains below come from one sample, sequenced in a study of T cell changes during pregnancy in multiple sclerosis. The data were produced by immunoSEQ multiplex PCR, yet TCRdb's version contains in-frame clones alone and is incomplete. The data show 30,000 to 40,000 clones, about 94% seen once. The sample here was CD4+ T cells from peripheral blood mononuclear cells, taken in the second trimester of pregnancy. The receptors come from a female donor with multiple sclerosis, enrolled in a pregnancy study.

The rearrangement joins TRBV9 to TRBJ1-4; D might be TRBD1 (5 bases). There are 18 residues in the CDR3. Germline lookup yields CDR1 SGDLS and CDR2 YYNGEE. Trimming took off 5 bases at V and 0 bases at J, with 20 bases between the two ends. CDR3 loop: CASRSLQGRAATNEKLFF. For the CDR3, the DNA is TGTGCCAGCAGGAGTTTGCAGGGCAGAGCTGCAACTAATGAAAAACTGTTTTTT.

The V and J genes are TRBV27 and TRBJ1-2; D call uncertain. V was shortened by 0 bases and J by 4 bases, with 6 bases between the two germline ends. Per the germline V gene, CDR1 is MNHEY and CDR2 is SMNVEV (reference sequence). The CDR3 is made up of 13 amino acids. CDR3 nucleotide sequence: TGTGCCAGCAGTTTATCGTCCTTCTATGGCTACACCTTC. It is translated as CASSLSSFYGYTF.

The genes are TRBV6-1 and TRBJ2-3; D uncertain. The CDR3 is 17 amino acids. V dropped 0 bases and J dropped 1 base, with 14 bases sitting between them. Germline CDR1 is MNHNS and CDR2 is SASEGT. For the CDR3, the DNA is TGTGCCAGCAGTGAAGCGCCGGCCGGGTTCGGCACAGATACGCAGTATTTT. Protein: CASSEAPAGFGTDTQYF.

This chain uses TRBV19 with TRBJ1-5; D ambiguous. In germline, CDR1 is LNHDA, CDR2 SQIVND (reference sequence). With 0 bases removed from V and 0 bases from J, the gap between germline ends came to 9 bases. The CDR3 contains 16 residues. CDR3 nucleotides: TGTGCCAGTAGTATAGACCGCCAGATTAGCAATCAGCCCCAGCATTTT. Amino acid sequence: CASSIDRQISNQPQHF.

CDR3 sequence reads: CASSLWGQGANEQYF. The CDR3 nucleotides read TGTGCCAGCAGTTTATGGGGACAGGGGGCTAACGAGCAGTACTTC. The chain has TRBV28 and TRBJ2-7, with TRBD1 matching over 12 bases. V was pared by 0 bases and J by 5 bases, with 2 bases of the junction left unmatched. The CDR3 contains 15 residues. Germline V gives CDR1 MDHEN, CDR2 SYDVKM.

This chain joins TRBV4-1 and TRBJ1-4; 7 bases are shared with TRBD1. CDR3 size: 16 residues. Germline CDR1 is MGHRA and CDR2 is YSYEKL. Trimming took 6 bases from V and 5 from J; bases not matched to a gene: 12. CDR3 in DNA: TGCGCCAGCAGATCTACCGACAGGGCCTTCAATGAAAAACTGTTTTTT. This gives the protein CASRSTDRAFNEKLFF.

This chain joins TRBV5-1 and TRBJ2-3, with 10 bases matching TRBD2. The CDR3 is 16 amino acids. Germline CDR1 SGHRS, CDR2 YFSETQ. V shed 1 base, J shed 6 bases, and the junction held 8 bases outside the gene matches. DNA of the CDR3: TGCGCCAGCAGCTTGACTTCCCTAGCGGGGGTGGATACGCAGTATTTT. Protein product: CASSLTSLAGVDTQYF.